This record looks at one TCR beta chain sequence and its context. No cognate antigen has been identified for it. Base qualities are missing; no much larger clone stands one base away. A single peripheral blood draw of around 100 mL on average was collected from each donor into heparinised tubes. A BD FACSAria II was used to sort naive, central memory, regulatory and stem cell-like memory CD4+ T cells with a panel that included CD45RO, CCR7, CD25, CD127, CD95 and CD27. All sorted populations exceeded 95% purity. PBMCs were isolated immediately by Lymphoprep density gradient centrifugation and stained directly without culture. So that batch effects would be minimized, each experiment stained and sorted samples in pairs, pairing one healthy donor with one patient. All of the isolated RNA was reverse transcribed with the High Capacity cDNA Reverse Transcription Kit, so expressed TCRB transcripts were sequenced. Deep immunoSEQ sequencing was applied to naive, central memory and regulatory T cell samples, giving an average of around 4 million total reads per sample. After sorted cells were lysed in RLT buffer, RNA was extracted with DNase-treated RNeasy Micro or Mini kits, with the choice depending on cell number. To prevent cross-contamination, every cell subset was processed on its own, while patient and healthy donor samples were processed together. The immunoSEQ multiplex PCR was used to amplify TCRB sequences from cDNA, yielding 87-bp fragments that span the CDR3 region. The amplicons were sequenced using the Illumina HiSeq platform. The paper's processing steps were these. Synthetic template baselines were used to correct PCR bias computationally, reads within Hamming distance 2 were collapsed together, and singletons that could not be merged were discarded. By aligning reads against IMGT, V, D and J genes, CDR3 length, and insertions or deletions at six rearrangement sites were assigned. Clonotype counts were normalized to sorted cell number within each subset before computing true diversity and Gini coefficients with the tcR R package. Repertoire sharing was quantified using the overlap coefficient calculated on TCRB nucleotide sequences. Out-of-frame TCRB sequences from naive cells were analyzed to stand in for the pre-selection repertoire. TCRdb provides this immuneACCESS table in a form limited to in-frame rearrangements. Some clones are lacking; in checked studies, under half of them reflect an unresolved V gene, and why the rest are absent is not known. V and J calls and clone size are copied from that table; D and trimming were computed from the DNA. The sample includes some 700,000 clones, with under 15% observed a single time. The ten largest clonotypes hold about 0.02% of the sample.

Germline trimming: 5 bases from V, 7 bases from J; junction bases outside gene matches: 9. From cysteine to phenylalanine, the CDR3 is 16 amino acids long. Only the CDR3 portion is preserved as DNA: 48 bases, with reading frame beginning at the first base. From the germline V gene (reference sequence), CDR1 is PRHDT and CDR2 is FYEKMQ. This sample is drawn from a study of beta chain features in type 1 diabetes (dated 2018 in TCRdb). Looking at the study overall: Mean age, gender distribution, total cell number and subset yield did not differ between patients and healthy donors. A total of 85 million to 110 million sorted cells were examined across all samples, and RNA yield correlated strongly with the number of cells per subset. In the study, TCRB repertoires of sorted circulating CD4+ T cell subsets from recently diagnosed type 1 diabetes patients were compared with those of matched healthy donors. Naive and central memory subsets were obtained from all 30 or so donors, but regulatory and stem cell-like memory subsets were isolated from only 8 patients and roughly 8 healthy donors.

What the work shows at the level of the full study, not this receptor alone: PCR may preferentially amplify shorter templates, but because patient and control samples were amplified and corrected together, any resulting skew would affect both groups equally. In all four CD4+ subsets, TCRB CDR3 length was moderately but significantly shorter in type 1 diabetes patients. At VDJ recombination sites, type 1 diabetes patients had fewer insertions and more deleted nucleotides, which implies abnormalities in thymic rearrangement. Sequencing cDNA rather than genomic DNA could over-represent highly expressing activated cells, although activation and CD3 levels did not differ between groups. HLA sub-analyses involved small numbers of individuals, so any influence of HLA type on TCRB rearrangement remained unresolved. Naive, central memory and regulatory TCRB repertoires appeared to be more similar among patients than among healthy donors.

Source material: naive CD4+ T cells from blood. The cell subset or site label here, explained by the study, means: true naive CD4+ T cells. This TCR was recovered from a man aged 18 to 30 with type 1 diabetes. The rearrangement joined TRBV13 to TRBJ1-4, with 11 bases aligning to TRBD1. The CDR3 reads as follows: CASSLNPGTGGEKLFF. In nucleotides, the sequence is TGTGCCAGCAGCCTGAACCCCGGGACAGGGGGTGAAAAACTGTTTTTT.